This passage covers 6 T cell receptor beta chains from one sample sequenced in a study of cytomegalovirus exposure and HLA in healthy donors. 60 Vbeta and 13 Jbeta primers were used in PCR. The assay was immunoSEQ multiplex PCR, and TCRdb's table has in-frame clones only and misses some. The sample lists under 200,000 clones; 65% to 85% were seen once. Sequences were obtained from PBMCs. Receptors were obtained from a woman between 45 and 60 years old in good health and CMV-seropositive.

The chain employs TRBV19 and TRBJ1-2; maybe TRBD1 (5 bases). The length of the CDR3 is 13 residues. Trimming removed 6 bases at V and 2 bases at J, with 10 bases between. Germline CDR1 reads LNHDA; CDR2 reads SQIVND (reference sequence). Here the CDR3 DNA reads TGTGCCAGTAGGATTGACAGAAACTATGGCTACACCTTC. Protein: CASRIDRNYGYTF.

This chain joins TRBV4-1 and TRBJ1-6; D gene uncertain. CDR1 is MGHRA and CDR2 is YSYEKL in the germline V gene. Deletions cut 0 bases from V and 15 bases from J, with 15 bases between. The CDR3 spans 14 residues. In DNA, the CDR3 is TGCGCCAGCAGCCAAGATGGCGGCGCGAAGCTCCTCCACTTT. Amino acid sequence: CASSQDGGAKLLHF.

The CDR3: CASSQQGRTEAFF. The DNA for the CDR3 is TGTGCCAGCAGTCAACAGGGCCGGACTGAAGCTTTCTTT. This chain connects TRBV27 to TRBJ1-1, with a possible D match to TRBD1 (6 bases). The CDR3 runs to 13 residues. Between the trimmed V and J ends, which lost 5 bases and 5 bases, there was a span of 12 bases. CDR1 and CDR2 (germline): MNHEY, SMNVEV (reference sequence).

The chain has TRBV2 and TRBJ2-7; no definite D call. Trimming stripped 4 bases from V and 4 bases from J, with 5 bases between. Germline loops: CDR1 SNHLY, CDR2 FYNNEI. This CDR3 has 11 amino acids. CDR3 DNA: TGTGCCAGCAGTGGTCGGTACGAGCAGTACTTC. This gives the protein CASSGRYEQYF.

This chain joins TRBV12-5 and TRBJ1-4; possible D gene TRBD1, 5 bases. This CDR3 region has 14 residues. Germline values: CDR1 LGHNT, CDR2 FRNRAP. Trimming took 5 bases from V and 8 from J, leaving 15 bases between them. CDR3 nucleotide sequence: TGTGCTAGTGGTCGGGGAGGGGAAGTAGAAAAACTGTTTTTT. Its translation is CASGRGGEVEKLFF.

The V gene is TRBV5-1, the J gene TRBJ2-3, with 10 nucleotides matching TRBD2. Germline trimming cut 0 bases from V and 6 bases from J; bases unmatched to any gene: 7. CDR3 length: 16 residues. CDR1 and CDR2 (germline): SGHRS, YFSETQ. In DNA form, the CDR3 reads TGCGCCAGCAGCTTGGGGGCTAGCGGGGGATCGGATACGCAGTATTTT. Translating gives CASSLGASGGSDTQYF.